This T cell receptor beta chain came from a study of Ad26.COV2.S vaccination and SARS-CoV-2 variants. Germline loops: CDR1 SGHTA, CDR2 FQGTGA. This CDR3 spans 15 amino acids. Trimming cost V 4 bases and J 5 bases, with 16 bases left between them. Treatment in this sample: approximately 18 received Ad26.COV2.S at low or high dose, single or two shots; about 5 received placebo; per-sample allocation not given. Vaccine and placebo recipients were sampled on day 63 after the first injection. The protocol was immunoSEQ multiplex PCR, while the TCRdb copy is restricted to in-frame clones and leaves out a portion. The table shows approximately 350,000 clones, with roughly 91% occurring only once.

This clonotype was sampled from a person between 18 and 60 years old who received the Ad26.COV2.S COVID-19 vaccine or a placebo. Here the sequenced sample was peripheral blood, taken in a trial of Ad26.COV2.S vaccine versus placebo. This chain joins TRBV7-3 and TRBJ2-3; D may correspond to TRBD1 or TRBD2 (5 bases each). In DNA form, the CDR3 reads TGTGCCAGCAGCTCCTCCGGGGACGGGGTAGATACGCAGTATTTT. This translates into CASSSSGDGVDTQYF.